This T cell receptor beta chain was obtained from a study of CXCR3-negative and CXCR3-positive naive CD8 T cells. Study-wide points: Memory cells showed distinct TRBV-TRBJ patterns, while the two naive subsets matched.

The libraries of TRB cDNA were constructed through 5' RACE using UMI labels. One entry per CDR3 protein, without DNA, is what TCRdb gives after re-calling the 5' RACE reads. The sample table sets out 45,000 to 65,000 distinct CDR3 sequences. Notes on this clonotype: Its matching antigen is unknown.

The study sorted every CD8+ T cell subset in triplicate at 300,000 cells each. The CDR3 consists of 13 residues. Looked up from germline, CDR1 is DFQATT and CDR2 is SNEGSKA (reference sequence). The rearrangement uses TRBV20-1 and TRBJ2-7; TCRdb lists TRBD1, though no DNA is available to test this call. This clonotype was obtained from a human donor in good health. Some clones in this sample may be carry-over from other donors' samples. Sequencing was done on a sample of memory CD8+ T cells from blood. CDR3 sequence: CSARDPGSYEQYF.